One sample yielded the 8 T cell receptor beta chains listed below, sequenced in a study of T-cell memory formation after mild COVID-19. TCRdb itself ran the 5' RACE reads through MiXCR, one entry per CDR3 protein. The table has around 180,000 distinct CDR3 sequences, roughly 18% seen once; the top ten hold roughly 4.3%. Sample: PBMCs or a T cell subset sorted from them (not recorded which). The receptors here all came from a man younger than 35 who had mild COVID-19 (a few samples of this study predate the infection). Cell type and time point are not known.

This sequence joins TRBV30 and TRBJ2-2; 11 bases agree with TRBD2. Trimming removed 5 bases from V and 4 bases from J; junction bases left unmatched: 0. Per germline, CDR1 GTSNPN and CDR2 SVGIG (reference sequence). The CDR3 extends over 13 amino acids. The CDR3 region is CAWGLAGTGELFF. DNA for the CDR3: TGTGCCTGGGGACTAGCGGGCACCGGGGAGCTGTTTTTT.

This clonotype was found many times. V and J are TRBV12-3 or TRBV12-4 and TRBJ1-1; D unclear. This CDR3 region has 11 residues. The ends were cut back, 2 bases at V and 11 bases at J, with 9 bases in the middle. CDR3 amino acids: CASSLTGMAFF. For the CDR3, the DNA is TGTGCCAGCAGTTTAACGGGAATGGCTTTCTTT.

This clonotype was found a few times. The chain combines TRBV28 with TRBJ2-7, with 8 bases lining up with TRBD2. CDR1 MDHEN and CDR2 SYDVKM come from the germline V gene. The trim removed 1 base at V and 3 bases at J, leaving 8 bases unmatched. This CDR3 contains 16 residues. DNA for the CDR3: TGTGCCAGCAGTTTATCGGGTACTAGCGGAAGCTACGAGCAGTACGTC. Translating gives CASSLSGTSGSYEQYV.

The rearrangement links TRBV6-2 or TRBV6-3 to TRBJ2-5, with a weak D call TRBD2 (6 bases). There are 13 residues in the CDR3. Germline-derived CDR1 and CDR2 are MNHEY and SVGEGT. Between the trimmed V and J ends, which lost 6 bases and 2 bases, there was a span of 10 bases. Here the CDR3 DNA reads TGTGCCAGCAGCGGGACTCGGCAAGAGACCCAGTACTTC. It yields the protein CASSGTRQETQYF.

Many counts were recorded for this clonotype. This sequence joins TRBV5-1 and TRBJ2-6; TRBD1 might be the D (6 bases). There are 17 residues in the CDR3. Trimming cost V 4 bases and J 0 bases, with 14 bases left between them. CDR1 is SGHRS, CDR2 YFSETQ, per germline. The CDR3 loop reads CASSVQGSLSGANVLTF. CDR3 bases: TGCGCCAGCAGCGTACAGGGTTCCCTCTCTGGGGCCAACGTCCTGACTTTC.

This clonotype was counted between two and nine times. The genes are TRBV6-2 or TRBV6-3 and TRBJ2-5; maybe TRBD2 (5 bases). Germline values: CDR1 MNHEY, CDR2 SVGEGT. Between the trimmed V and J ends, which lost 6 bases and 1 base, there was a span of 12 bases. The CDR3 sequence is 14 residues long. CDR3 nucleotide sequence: TGTGCCAGCAGATCTCAGGCGGGCCAAGAGACCCAGTACTTC. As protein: CASRSQAGQETQYF.

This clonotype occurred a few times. The CDR3 nucleotides read TGCAGCGCCAAGGTCCAGAACACTGAAGCTTTCTTT. It encodes CSAKVQNTEAFF. The chain combines TRBV29-1 with TRBJ1-1, with D unresolved. Germline lookup yields CDR1 SQVTM and CDR2 ANQGSEA. V was clipped by 7 bases and J by 1 base, with 10 bases between them. This CDR3 has 12 residues.

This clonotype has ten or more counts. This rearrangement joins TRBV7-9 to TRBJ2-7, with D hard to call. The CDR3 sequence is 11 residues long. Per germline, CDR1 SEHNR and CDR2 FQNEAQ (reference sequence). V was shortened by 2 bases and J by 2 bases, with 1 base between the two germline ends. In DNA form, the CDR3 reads TGTGCCAGCAGCTTAACCTACGAGCAGTACTTC. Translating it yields CASSLTYEQYF.